Following are 6 T cell receptor beta chains from one sample sequenced in a study of T cells after yellow fever vaccination. TCRdb called the 5' RACE reads again in MiXCR, with one record for every CDR3 protein. The table includes hundreds of thousands of distinct CDR3 sequences, 12% detected once. The sequenced sample was PBMCs, obtained on the day of the yellow fever booster vaccination. The receptors here all came from a man aged 30 to 45 who received the YFV17D yellow fever vaccine.

The sample holds a few counts of this clonotype. The gene calls are TRBV7-2 and TRBJ2-1; TRBD2 aligns across 10 bases. Trimming removed 1 base from V and 9 bases from J; junction bases left unmatched: 6. Germline-derived CDR1 and CDR2 are SGHTA and FQGNSA. CDR3 length: 15 amino acids. The CDR3 nucleotides read TGTGCCAGCAGCTTAGTCCTAGCGGGAGAGGTTGAGCAGTTCTTC. Translated, it gives CASSLVLAGEVEQFF.

The V gene is TRBV23-1, the J gene TRBJ2-1, with 12 bases fitting TRBD2. TRBV23-1 is designated an ORF whose function remains uncertain. CDR3 length equals 15 residues. J was trimmed by 10 bases and V by 6 bases; bases with no gene match: 10. CDR3: CASRNGTSGPREQFF. The CDR3 DNA follows: TGCGCCAGCAGGAACGGGACTAGCGGGCCTAGGGAGCAGTTCTTC.

V gene TRBV20-1 combines with J gene TRBJ1-4; D gene unclear. Germline V gene lookup returns CDR1 DFQATT and CDR2 SNEGSKA (reference sequence). Trimming left V 1 base short and J 5 bases short, with 5 bases between. CDR3 size: 12 residues. CDR3 DNA sequence: TGCAGTGCTAGAGGGCGGAATGAAAAACTGTTTTTT. Protein sequence: CSARGRNEKLFF.

The table lists this clonotype with a few counts. The V call is TRBV9, the J call TRBJ2-7; the D gene is possibly TRBD1 (5 bases). The V end was cut by 2 bases, the J end by 4 bases, with 13 bases between. CDR3 length: 14 amino acids. Germline V lookup: CDR1 SGDLS, CDR2 YYNGEE. CDR3 sequence (DNA): TGTGCCAGCAGCGTCTCCAATACAGGTTACGAGCAGTACTTC. Translating gives CASSVSNTGYEQYF.

This clonotype was seen at least ten times. The chain carries TRBV6-2 or TRBV6-3 and TRBJ2-3, with no clear D. The CDR3 contains 15 residues. The germline V and J ends were trimmed by 5 bases and 3 bases, with 15 bases remaining between them. Per germline, CDR1 MNHEY and CDR2 SVGEGT. The CDR3 loop is CASSRTSAVTDTQYF. Written as DNA, the CDR3 is TGTGCCAGCAGTCGGACGAGCGCTGTAACAGATACGCAGTATTTT.

This clonotype was counted only a few times. The chain's CDR3 is CASSEWRLAGGGNEQFF. DNA of the CDR3: TGCGCCAGCAGTGAGTGGAGACTAGCGGGAGGGGGCAATGAGCAGTTCTTC. The chain links TRBV10-2 to TRBJ2-1, with 14 bases matching TRBD2. The V gene end was trimmed by 1 base and the J gene end by 6 bases; junction bases not matched to a gene: 5. The CDR3 sequence is 17 residues long. Germline loops: CDR1 WSHSY, CDR2 SAAADI.